These 18 T cell receptor beta chains share one sample of origin, sequenced in a study of beta chain features in type 1 diabetes. Expressed TCRB transcripts were sequenced, since all the RNA that had been isolated was reverse transcribed. Profiling relied on immunoSEQ multiplex PCR, and the TCRdb table lists in-frame clones only, not all of them. The profile shows about 150,000 clones, over 7.5% of them singletons. The sequenced sample was central memory CD4+ T cells from blood. The receptors derive from a man aged 18 to 30 in good health.

The V and J genes are TRBV9 and TRBJ2-2, with 8 bases lining up with TRBD1. The germline V gene encodes CDR1 SGDLS and CDR2 YYNGEE. The CDR3 is 16 amino acids. J was trimmed by 7 bases and V by 3 bases; bases with no gene match: 11. CDR3 residues: CASSATWTGPIGELFF. The CDR3 DNA sequence: TGTGCCAGCAGCGCCACTTGGACAGGGCCCATCGGGGAGCTGTTTTTT.

This clone was counted between two and nine times. This chain links TRBV14 with TRBJ2-7; D is ambiguous. CDR1 and CDR2 (germline): SGHDN, FVKESK. V was trimmed by 0 bases and J by 5 bases, leaving 11 bases between them. This CDR3 comprises 14 residues. The CDR3 bases are TGTGCCAGCAGCCAAGAATTGTATCGGGACGAGCAGTACTTC. It is translated as CASSQELYRDEQYF.

This chain joins TRBV5-4 and TRBJ2-1; 7 bases match TRBD2. The CDR3 length is 15 residues. Germline V lookup: CDR1 SGHNT, CDR2 YYREEE (reference sequence). The V segment lost 4 bases and the J segment 8 bases; nucleotides outside the gene matches: 12. The CDR3 reads CASSLSAGRPHEQFF. The CDR3 DNA follows: TGTGCCAGCAGCCTGTCAGCGGGAAGGCCCCATGAGCAGTTCTTC.

The V and J genes are TRBV18 and TRBJ2-7, with TRBD1 identical over 9 bases. V shed 3 bases, J shed 3 bases, and the junction held 3 bases outside the gene matches. This CDR3 region has 14 residues. The germline gives CDR1 KGHSH, CDR2 LQKENI. The CDR3 loop reads CASSPPGQGYEQYF. The DNA of the CDR3 is TGTGCCAGCTCACCCCCGGGACAGGGCTACGAGCAGTACTTC.

The V gene is TRBV18, the J gene TRBJ2-1; 7 bases are shared with TRBD2. The CDR3 loop spans 15 amino acids. With 3 bases clipped from V and 5 bases from J, the junction kept 7 bases outside the gene matches. Germline CDR1 and CDR2: KGHSH and LQKENI. The CDR3 loop is CASSPSGRRDNEQFF. Written as DNA, the CDR3 is TGTGCCAGCTCACCTAGCGGGCGACGGGACAATGAGCAGTTCTTC.

Only a few counts were recorded for this clone. The chain is built from TRBV19 and TRBJ2-3, with a tentative D call TRBD2 (5 bases). The ends were cut back, 3 bases at V and 6 bases at J, with 10 bases in the middle. The CDR3 runs to 13 residues. Germline V gives CDR1 LNHDA, CDR2 SQIVND (reference sequence). The CDR3 DNA is TGTGCCAGTAGTATTGAGCGAGGGGATACGCAGTATTTT. Its translation is CASSIERGDTQYF. The full variable domain, with the rest looked up from reference TRBV19 and TRBJ2-3, is DGGITQSPKYLFRKEGQNVTLSCEQNLNHDAMYWYRQDPGQGLRLIYYSQIVNDFQKGDIAEGYSVSREKKESFPLTVTSAQKNPTAFYLCASSIERGDTQYFGPGTRLTVL.

In this sample, this clone turned up a few times. The V gene is TRBV25-1, the J gene TRBJ2-1; possibly TRBD2 for D (5 bases). Trimming left V 2 bases short and J 8 bases short, with 16 bases between. Germline V gene data show CDR1 as MGHDK and CDR2 as SYGVNS. This CDR3 is 15 amino acids long. Written as DNA, the CDR3 is TGTGCCAGCAGTGAAGTCGGTCTCGGGGTGGATGAGCAGTTCTTC. Protein sequence: CASSEVGLGVDEQFF.

The chain employs TRBV7-2 and TRBJ2-7; D gene uncertain. The CDR3 is 15 residues long. Trimming removed 2 bases from V and 2 bases from J, with 13 bases in between. CDR1 is SGHTA and CDR2 is FQGNSA in the germline V gene. The CDR3: CASSLRSVATYEQYF. The CDR3 region has the DNA TGTGCCAGCAGCTTACGGTCTGTAGCCACCTACGAGCAGTACTTC.

The rearrangement links TRBV29-1 to TRBJ2-7; the match to TRBD1 covers 10 bases. The V and J ends lost 7 bases and 2 bases, in that order; junction bases with no gene match: 14. Germline values: CDR1 SQVTM, CDR2 ANQGSEA. The CDR3 runs 16 residues. The CDR3 spells CSAFGGGQGEAYEQYF. In DNA, the CDR3 is TGCAGCGCCTTCGGAGGCGGACAGGGGGAGGCCTACGAGCAGTACTTC.

This chain uses TRBV7-2 with TRBJ1-4, with 7 bases aligning to TRBD1. The trim removed 2 bases at V and 7 bases at J, leaving 4 bases unmatched. This CDR3 is built from 14 residues. Germline values: CDR1 SGHTA, CDR2 FQGNSA. The CDR3 nucleotides are TGTGCCAGCAGCTTACAGGGGGGCGCTGAAAAACTGTTTTTT. Translation gives CASSLQGGAEKLFF.

As DNA, the CDR3 is TGTGCCAGCAGCTTAGAGATAGCGACTGAAGCTTTCTTT. Amino acids: CASSLEIATEAFF. The J gene is TRBJ1-1, the V gene TRBV7-3; the D is unclear. Trimming took off 2 bases at V and 5 bases at J, with 9 bases between the two ends. Germline CDR1 and CDR2: SGHTA and FQGTGA. The CDR3 is 13 residues long.

The V call is TRBV27, the J call TRBJ1-4; no definite D call. The CDR3 has 11 amino acids. CDR1 and CDR2 from the germline V gene are MNHEY and SMNVEV (reference sequence). With 4 bases removed from V and 7 bases from J, the gap between germline ends came to 4 bases. The CDR3 is CASSYGEKLFF. The CDR3 region has the DNA TGTGCCAGCAGTTACGGTGAAAAACTGTTTTTT.

The chain couples TRBV7-2 to TRBJ2-7; D gene ambiguous. CDR3 length equals 13 residues. Trimming cost V 0 bases and J 3 bases, with 6 bases left between them. The germline CDR1 and CDR2 sequences are SGHTA and FQGNSA. The CDR3 DNA is TGTGCCAGCAGCTTAGCCGCCGGCTACGAGCAGTACTTC. Its translation: CASSLAAGYEQYF.

This clone has just a few counts. The rearrangement uses TRBV28 and TRBJ1-1; 7 positions match TRBD1. The germline V gene encodes CDR1 MDHEN and CDR2 SYDVKM. The CDR3 is made up of 12 amino acids. J lost 5 bases, V lost 7 bases, and 4 bases had no gene match. The CDR3 loop reads CASNSQGTEAFF. The CDR3 region has the DNA TGTGCCAGCAACTCACAGGGGACTGAAGCTTTCTTT.

The rearrangement uses TRBV7-3 and TRBJ2-2, with TRBD1 matching over 10 bases. Germline V CDR1 and CDR2: SGHTA, FQGTGA. The CDR3 sequence is 15 residues long. Trimming at V came to 5 bases and at J to 7 bases, leaving 7 bases not matched to a gene. The DNA of the CDR3 is TGTGCCAGCAGCCCTAACGGACAGGGGGTCGGGGAGCTGTTTTTT. Its protein product is CASSPNGQGVGELFF.

In its sample, this clone was seen a few times. Here the CDR3 reads CASSLEGGTDTQYF. As DNA, the CDR3 is TGTGCCAGCAGCTTAGAGGGGGGGACAGATACGCAGTATTTT. The chain employs TRBV11-2 and TRBJ2-3, with 7 bases lining up with TRBD2. V shed 0 bases, J shed 3 bases, and the junction held 0 bases outside the gene matches. Germline CDR1 and CDR2: SGHAT and FQNNGV. The CDR3 extends over 14 amino acids.

The chain joins TRBV2 to TRBJ2-5; no reliable D call. The CDR3 is 15 residues long. V gave up 8 bases and J gave up 1 base, with 17 bases separating them. Germline CDR1 reads SNHLY; CDR2 reads FYNNEI. The CDR3 DNA sequence: TGTGCCAGCTGTCGCACGTCCCAGGTCCAAGAGACCCAGTACTTC. Its protein is CASCRTSQVQETQYF.

In its sample, this clone was seen many times. This chain joins TRBV29-1 and TRBJ2-7; D call uncertain. This CDR3 has 13 amino acids. The germline CDR1 and CDR2 sequences are SQVTM and ANQGSEA. V was clipped by 4 bases and J by 2 bases, with 12 bases between them. CDR3 DNA sequence: TGCAGCGTTGGCTTCAGAGGCCCCTACGAGCAGTACTTC. Its translation is CSVGFRGPYEQYF.